This TCR beta chain was captured by sequencing in a study of blood T cell repertoires in COVID-19. The CDR3 has 14 residues. Losses at the gene ends were 6 bases for V and 5 bases for J; bases not matched to a gene: 3. Germline assignment: CDR1 SGHRS and CDR2 YFSETQ. The protocol was immunoSEQ multiplex PCR, while the TCRdb copy is restricted to in-frame clones and leaves out a portion. The sample holds under 85,000 clones, 80% to 90% seen once. The chain links TRBV5-1 to TRBJ2-1; 12 bases are shared with TRBD2. The specimen sequenced was peripheral blood. The TCR sequence derives from a man of 80 years or more with active or convalescent COVID-19. The CDR3 sequence: CASTRTSGNNEQFF. The DNA for the CDR3 is TGCGCCAGCACTCGGACTAGCGGGAACAATGAGCAGTTCTTC.